This T cell receptor beta chain was profiled in a study of blood T cell repertoires in COVID-19. Turning to the study itself: Samples representing acute and convalescent COVID-19 were sourced from the United States, Italy and Spain. PBMCs, B-cell-depleted T cells, or T cells were the source of the cDNA or gDNA that made up the material.

Repertoires were generated with immunoSEQ multiplex PCR, while TCRdb's copy carries only in-frame clones and drops some. The sample records around 91,000 clones, about 85% being singletons. Unmatched junction bases numbered 12, after V lost 6 bases and J lost 7 bases. The CDR3 runs to 16 residues. CDR1 and CDR2 (germline): MDHEN, SYDVKM. The chain uses TRBV28 and TRBJ2-1; 10 bases agree with TRBD2. Sample: peripheral blood. The sequence derives from a human donor in a cohort sampled during active COVID-19. The CDR3 nucleotides are TGTGCCAGCAGCTGTCCCCTAGCGGGAGTTTGTAATGAGCAGTTCTTC. Residues: CASSCPLAGVCNEQFF.